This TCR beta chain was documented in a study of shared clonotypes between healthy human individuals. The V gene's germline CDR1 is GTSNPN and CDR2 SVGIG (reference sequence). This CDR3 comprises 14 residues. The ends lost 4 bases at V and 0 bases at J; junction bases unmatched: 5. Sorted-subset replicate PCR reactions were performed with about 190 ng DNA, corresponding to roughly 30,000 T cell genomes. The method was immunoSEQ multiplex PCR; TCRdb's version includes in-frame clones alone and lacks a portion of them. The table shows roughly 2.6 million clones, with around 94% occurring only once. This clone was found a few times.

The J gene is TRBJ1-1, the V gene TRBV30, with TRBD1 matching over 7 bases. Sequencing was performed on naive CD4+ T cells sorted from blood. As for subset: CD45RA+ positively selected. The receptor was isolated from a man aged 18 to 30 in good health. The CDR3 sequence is CAWNVDRVNTEAFF. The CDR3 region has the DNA TGTGCCTGGAACGTAGACAGGGTGAACACTGAAGCTTTCTTT.